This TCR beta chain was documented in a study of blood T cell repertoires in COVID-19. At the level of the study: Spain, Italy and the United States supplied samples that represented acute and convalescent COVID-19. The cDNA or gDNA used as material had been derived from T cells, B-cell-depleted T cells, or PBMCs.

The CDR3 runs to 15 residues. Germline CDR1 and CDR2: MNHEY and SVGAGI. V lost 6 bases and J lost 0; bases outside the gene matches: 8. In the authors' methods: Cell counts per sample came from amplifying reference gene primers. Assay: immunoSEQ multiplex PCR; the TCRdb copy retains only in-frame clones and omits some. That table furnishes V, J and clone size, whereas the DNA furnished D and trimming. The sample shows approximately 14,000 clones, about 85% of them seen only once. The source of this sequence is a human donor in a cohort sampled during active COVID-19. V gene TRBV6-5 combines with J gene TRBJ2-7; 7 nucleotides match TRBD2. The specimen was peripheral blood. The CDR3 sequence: CASSGGRTLSYEQYF. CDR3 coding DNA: TGTGCCAGCAGCGGGGGGAGGACCCTCTCCTACGAGCAGTACTTC.